The clone carrying this T cell receptor (beta chain) showed up just a few times. Its matching antigen is unknown. Ranging in age from about 6 to 100, the donors were healthy Caucasian individuals from Russia. This sample is drawn from a study of blood T cells in healthy people across ages. Study-wide results and caveats: Unsorted PBMCs prevented conclusive naive versus antigen-experienced comparison.

Together with a sample-barcoded 5' primer, a J-beta primer mix was included in a second PCR lasting about 7 to 11 cycles. One entry per CDR3 protein results from TCRdb running MiXCR on the 5' RACE reads. Of just over 1 million distinct CDR3 sequences in the sample, 35% to 55% were seen once. The sample consisted of blood. This TCR was sampled from a woman aged 55-69 years in good health.

The CDR3 loop reads CASSLSTHQETQYF. In nucleotides, the CDR3 is TGTGCCAGCAGTTTGTCAACGCACCAAGAGACCCAGTACTTC. The genes are TRBV6-2 or TRBV6-3 and TRBJ2-5; D remains ambiguous. Germline assignment: CDR1 MNHEY and CDR2 SVGEGT. The CDR3 loop spans 14 amino acids. V was clipped by 4 bases and J by 0 bases, with 9 bases between them.